This TCR beta chain was found in a study of T cell changes during pregnancy in multiple sclerosis. CDR1 is SGDLS, CDR2 YYNGEE, per germline. This CDR3 is built from 16 residues. Trimming at V came to 3 bases and at J to 6 bases, leaving 11 bases not matched to a gene. The data were produced by immunoSEQ multiplex PCR, yet TCRdb's version contains in-frame clones alone and is incomplete. The table includes about 56,000 clones, about 91% detected once. This TCR was sampled from a female donor with multiple sclerosis, enrolled in a pregnancy study. The chain uses TRBV9 and TRBJ1-2; 10 bases map to TRBD1. This specimen was CD4+ T cells from peripheral blood mononuclear cells, taken in the second trimester of pregnancy. This CDR3 is CASSGFSGTGVDGYTF. As DNA, the CDR3 is TGTGCCAGCAGCGGATTCTCCGGGACAGGGGTTGATGGCTACACCTTC.